These 13 T cell receptor beta chains originate from one sample sequenced in a study of beta chain features in type 1 diabetes (dated by TCRdb to the late 2010s). To prepare the library, the immunoSEQ multiplex PCR assay was applied. The entire amount of isolated RNA was reverse transcribed using the High Capacity cDNA Reverse Transcription Kit, so the sequenced TCRB transcripts were expressed ones. This immuneACCESS table, as held by TCRdb, lists in-frame sequences with V and J called but not all clones. Of the missing ones, under half trace to an unresolved V gene in checked studies; the others have no known cause. For this sample there are roughly 170,000 clones; approximately 13% appear just once. Together, the top ten hold about 0.66% of the sample. The sequenced sample was central memory CD4+ T cells from blood. Receptors were obtained from a woman aged 18 to 35 in good health.

This clone has only a few counts. V usage is TRBV18 and J usage is TRBJ2-1; possibly TRBD1 for D (7 bases). The V gene lost 0 bases and the J gene lost 7 bases, with 10 bases spanning the gap. The CDR3 extends over 14 amino acids. CDR1 is KGHSH, CDR2 LQKENI, per germline. CDR3 sequence (DNA): TGTGCCAGCTCACCACCGACAGGGAGGAATGAGCAGTTCTTC. It is translated as CASSPPTGRNEQFF.

This clone was seen more than once but under ten times. The V and J genes are TRBV7-2 and TRBJ2-5, with unresolved D. Germline V lookup: CDR1 SGHTA, CDR2 FQGNSA. This CDR3 contains 14 residues. Trimming left V 0 bases short and J 2 bases short, with 7 bases between. CDR3 sequence (DNA): TGTGCCAGCAGCTTAGCCTTAGCACAAGAGACCCAGTACTTC. This sequence encodes CASSLALAQETQYF.

V is TRBV27 and J is TRBJ2-1, with 7 bases that match TRBD1. The germline CDR1 and CDR2 sequences are MNHEY and SMNVEV (reference sequence). The V gene end was trimmed by 6 bases and the J gene end by 2 bases; junction bases not matched to a gene: 7. The CDR3 is made up of 15 amino acids. The CDR3 nucleotides read TGTGCCAGCAGGAGGGACAGTCGTACCTACAATGAGCAGTTCTTC. Protein product: CASRRDSRTYNEQFF.

This clone was seen a few times. The chain couples TRBV2 to TRBJ1-5; 8 bases are shared with TRBD1. The junction had 5 bases not matched to a gene; V was cut back by 5 bases and J by 5 bases. This CDR3 has 14 residues. The germline V gene encodes CDR1 SNHLY and CDR2 FYNNEI. The CDR3 DNA reads TGTGCCAGCAGTAGGGACAGGAGGGATCAGCCCCAGCATTTT. Translating it yields CASSRDRRDQPQHF.

This clone was seen only a few times. For the CDR3, the DNA is TGTGCCAGCAGCGCGTTCCCGGGACTAGCGGGAAGTGATACGCAGTATTTT. Amino acid sequence: CASSAFPGLAGSDTQYF. This chain links TRBV7-2 with TRBJ2-3, with 13 bases fitting TRBD2. In germline, CDR1 is SGHTA, CDR2 FQGNSA. The V gene end was trimmed by 5 bases and the J gene end by 6 bases; junction bases not matched to a gene: 11. This CDR3 is 17 amino acids long. Based on the CDR3 plus reference TRBV7-2 and TRBJ2-3, the full variable domain is GAGVSQSPSNKVTEKGKDVELRCDPISGHTALYWYRQSLGQGLEFLIYFQGNSAPDKSGLPSDRFSAERTGGSVSTLTIQRTQQEDSAVYLCASSAFPGLAGSDTQYFGPGTRLTVL.

The table lists this clone with a few counts. This CDR3 is CASSPATSREQYF. In DNA form, the CDR3 reads TGTGCCAGCTCACCAGCGACTTCCCGCGAGCAGTACTTC. V usage is TRBV18 and J usage is TRBJ2-7, with no clear D. The germline V gene has CDR1 KGHSH and CDR2 LQKENI. This CDR3 is 13 amino acids long. Trimming shortened V by 2 bases and J by 6 bases, and 11 bases separated the two germline ends.

This clone was seen a single time. The genes are TRBV18 and TRBJ2-3, with TRBD1 matching over 10 bases. J gave up 0 bases and V 5 bases, and 5 bases lay outside the gene matches. The germline V gene has CDR1 KGHSH and CDR2 LQKENI. CDR3 length equals 16 residues. The CDR3 nucleotides are TGTGCCAGCTCAATTCGACAGGGGGCTAGCACAGATACGCAGTATTTT. Amino acids: CASSIRQGASTDTQYF.

V and J are TRBV7-9 and TRBJ1-2, with D perhaps TRBD1 (5 bases). Germline CDR1 SEHNR, CDR2 FQNEAQ (reference sequence). V lost 4 bases and J lost 3, with 9 bases in between. The CDR3 covers 13 residues. The CDR3 sequence is CASSSDRHYGYTF. The DNA for the CDR3 is TGTGCCAGCAGCTCTGACAGACACTATGGCTACACCTTC.

A few counts support this clone. The chain is built from TRBV9 and TRBJ2-3; unclear D gene. Between the trimmed V and J ends, which lost 4 bases and 6 bases, there was a span of 12 bases. The CDR3 is 13 residues long. The germline gives CDR1 SGDLS, CDR2 YYNGEE. The CDR3 nucleotides read TGTGCCAGCAGCACTCAAACACAGGATACGCAGTATTTT. It translates to CASSTQTQDTQYF.

The J gene is TRBJ2-3, the V gene TRBV6-5; 7 nucleotides line up with TRBD1. The ends lost 2 bases at V and 4 bases at J; junction bases unmatched: 6. The germline V gene has CDR1 MNHEY and CDR2 SVGAGI. The CDR3 totals 15 residues. CDR3 amino acids: CASSYARGRPDTQYF. The CDR3 DNA is TGTGCCAGCAGTTACGCAAGGGGGCGTCCAGATACGCAGTATTTT.

The chain couples TRBV30 to TRBJ2-1, with 9 bases lining up with TRBD2. V shed 2 bases and J 10 bases; nucleotides not matched to a gene: 6. This CDR3 contains 13 residues. Germline lookup yields CDR1 GTSNPN and CDR2 SVGIG (reference sequence). In nucleotides, the CDR3 is TGTGCCTGGAGTTCGCGGGAGGGCTGGGAGCAGTTCTTC. Its protein is CAWSSREGWEQFF.

J is TRBJ2-1 and V is TRBV28, with 8 bases identical to TRBD2. The J segment lost 10 bases and the V segment lost 4 bases, leaving 9 bases of the junction unmatched. Germline CDR1 reads MDHEN; CDR2 reads SYDVKM. The CDR3 contains 14 residues. The CDR3 DNA reads as TGTGCCAGCAGTTCCGGGGGGGGCGCTGGCGAGCAGTTCTTC. This gives the protein CASSSGGGAGEQFF.

This clone was counted only a few times. V usage is TRBV28 and J usage is TRBJ1-2, with 7 bases identical to TRBD1. The trim removed 5 bases at V and 4 bases at J, leaving 4 bases unmatched. The CDR3 consists of 13 residues. Germline V gene sequence: CDR1 MDHEN, CDR2 SYDVKM. CDR3 nucleotides: TGTGCCAGCAGTGCTGGACAGGCCTATGGCTACACCTTC. Protein product: CASSAGQAYGYTF.